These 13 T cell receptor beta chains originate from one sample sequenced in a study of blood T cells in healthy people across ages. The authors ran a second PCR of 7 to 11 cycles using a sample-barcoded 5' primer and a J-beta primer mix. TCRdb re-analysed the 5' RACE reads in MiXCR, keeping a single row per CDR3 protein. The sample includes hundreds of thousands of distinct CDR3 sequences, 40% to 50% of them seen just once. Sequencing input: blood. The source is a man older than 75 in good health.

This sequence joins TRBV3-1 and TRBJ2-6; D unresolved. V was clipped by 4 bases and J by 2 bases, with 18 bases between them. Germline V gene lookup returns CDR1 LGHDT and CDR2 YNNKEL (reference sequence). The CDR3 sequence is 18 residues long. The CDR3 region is CASSPRRVTRTGANVLTF. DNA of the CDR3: TGTGCCAGCAGCCCGCGACGCGTAACCCGTACTGGGGCCAACGTCCTGACTTTC.

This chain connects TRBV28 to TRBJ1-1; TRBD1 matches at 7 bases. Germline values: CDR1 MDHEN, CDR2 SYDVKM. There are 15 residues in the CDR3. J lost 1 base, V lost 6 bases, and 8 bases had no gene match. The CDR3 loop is CASSRQDRANTEAFF. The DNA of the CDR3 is TGTGCCAGCAGCCGACAAGACAGGGCGAACACTGAAGCTTTCTTT. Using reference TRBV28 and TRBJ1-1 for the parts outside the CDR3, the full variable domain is DVKVTQSSRYLVKRTGEKVFLECVQDMDHENMFWYRQDPGLGLRLIYFSYDVKMKEKGDIPEGYSVSREKKERFSLILESASTNQTSMYLCASSRQDRANTEAFFGQGTRLTVV.

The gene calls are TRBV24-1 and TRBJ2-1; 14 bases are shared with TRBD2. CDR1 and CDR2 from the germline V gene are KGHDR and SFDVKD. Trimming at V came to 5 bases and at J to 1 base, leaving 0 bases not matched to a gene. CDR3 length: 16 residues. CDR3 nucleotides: TGTGCCACCAGTGGGACTAGCGGGGGGTCCTACAATGAGCAGTTCTTC. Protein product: CATSGTSGGSYNEQFF.

In DNA form, the CDR3 reads TGTGCCAGCAGCTCTAGCGGGACTACAACCGGGGAGCTGTTTTTT. It translates to CASSSSGTTTGELFF. The rearrangement joins TRBV7-2 to TRBJ2-2, with 9 bases identical to TRBD2. After removal of 4 bases from V and 5 bases from J, the junction contained 5 bases not matched to a gene. Per germline, CDR1 SGHTA and CDR2 FQGNSA. The CDR3 covers 15 residues.

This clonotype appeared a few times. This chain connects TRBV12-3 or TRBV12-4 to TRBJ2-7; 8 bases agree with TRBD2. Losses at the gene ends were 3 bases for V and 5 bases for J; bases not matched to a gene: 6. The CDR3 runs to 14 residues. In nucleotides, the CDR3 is TGTGCCAGCAGTTTGGGGACTAGTAACCACGAGCAGTACTTC. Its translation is CASSLGTSNHEQYF.

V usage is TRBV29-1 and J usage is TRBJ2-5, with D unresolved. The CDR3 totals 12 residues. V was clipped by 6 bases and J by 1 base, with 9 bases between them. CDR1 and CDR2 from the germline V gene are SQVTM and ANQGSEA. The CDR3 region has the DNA TGCAGCGTAAGATCCGGCCAAGAGACCCAGTACTTC. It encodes CSVRSGQETQYF.

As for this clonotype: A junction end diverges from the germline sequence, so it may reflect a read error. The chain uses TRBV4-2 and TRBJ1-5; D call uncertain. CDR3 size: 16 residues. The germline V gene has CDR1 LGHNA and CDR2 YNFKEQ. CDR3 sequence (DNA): TGTGCCAGCAGCCAAGGTTGGGCCTCTAGCAATCAGCCCCGGCATTTT. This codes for CASSQGWASSNQPRHF.

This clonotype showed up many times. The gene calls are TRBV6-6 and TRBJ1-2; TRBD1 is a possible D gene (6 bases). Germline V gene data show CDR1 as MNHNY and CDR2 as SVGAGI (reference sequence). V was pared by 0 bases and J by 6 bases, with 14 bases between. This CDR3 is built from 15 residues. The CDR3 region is CASSYSIQGWDGYTF. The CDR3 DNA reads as TGTGCCAGCAGTTACTCGATCCAGGGGTGGGATGGCTACACCTTC.

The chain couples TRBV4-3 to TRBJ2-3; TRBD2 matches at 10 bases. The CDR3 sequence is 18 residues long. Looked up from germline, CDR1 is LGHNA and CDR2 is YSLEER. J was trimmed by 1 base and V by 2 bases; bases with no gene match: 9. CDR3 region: CASSQYARTSGRTDTQYF. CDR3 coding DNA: TGCGCCAGCAGCCAATACGCCCGGACTAGCGGACGCACAGATACGCAGTATTTT.

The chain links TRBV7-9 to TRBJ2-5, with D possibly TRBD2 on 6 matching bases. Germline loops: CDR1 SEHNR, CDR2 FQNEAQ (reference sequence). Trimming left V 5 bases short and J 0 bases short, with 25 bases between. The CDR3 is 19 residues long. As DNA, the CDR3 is TGTGCCAGCAGCCCGGGGACTCATGCTCCCCGAGAAGACCAAGAGACCCAGTACTTC. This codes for CASSPGTHAPREDQETQYF.

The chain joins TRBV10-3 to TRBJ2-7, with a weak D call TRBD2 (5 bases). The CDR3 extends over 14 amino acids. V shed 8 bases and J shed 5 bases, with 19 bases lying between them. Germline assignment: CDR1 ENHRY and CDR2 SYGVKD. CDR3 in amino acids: CAIGPRAGGNEQYF. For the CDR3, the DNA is TGTGCCATCGGTCCGCGGGCAGGTGGGAACGAGCAGTACTTC.

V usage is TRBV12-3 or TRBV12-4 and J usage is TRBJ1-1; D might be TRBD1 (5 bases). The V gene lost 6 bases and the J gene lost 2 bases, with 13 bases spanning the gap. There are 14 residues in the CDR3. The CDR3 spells CASSLGTSNTEAFF. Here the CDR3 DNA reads TGTGCCAGCAGCCTCGGGACGTCAAACACTGAAGCTTTCTTT.

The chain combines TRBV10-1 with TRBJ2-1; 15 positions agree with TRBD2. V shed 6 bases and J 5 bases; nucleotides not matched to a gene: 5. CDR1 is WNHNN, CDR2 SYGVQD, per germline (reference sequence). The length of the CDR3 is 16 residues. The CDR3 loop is CASSTGLAGGNNEQFF. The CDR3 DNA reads TGCGCCAGCAGCACGGGACTAGCGGGGGGTAACAATGAGCAGTTCTTC.